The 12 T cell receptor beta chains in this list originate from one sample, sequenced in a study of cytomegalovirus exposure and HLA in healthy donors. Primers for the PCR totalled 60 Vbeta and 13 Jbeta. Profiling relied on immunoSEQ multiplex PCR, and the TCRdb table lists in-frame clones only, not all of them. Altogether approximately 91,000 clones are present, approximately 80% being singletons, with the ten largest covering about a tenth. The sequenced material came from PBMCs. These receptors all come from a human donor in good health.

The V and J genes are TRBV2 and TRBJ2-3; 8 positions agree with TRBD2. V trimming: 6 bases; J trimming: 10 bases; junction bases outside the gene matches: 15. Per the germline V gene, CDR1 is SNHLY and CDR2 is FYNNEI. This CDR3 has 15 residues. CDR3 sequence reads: CASSTQREITRAQYF. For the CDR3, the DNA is TGTGCCAGCAGCACTCAGCGGGAGATCACGAGGGCGCAGTATTTT.

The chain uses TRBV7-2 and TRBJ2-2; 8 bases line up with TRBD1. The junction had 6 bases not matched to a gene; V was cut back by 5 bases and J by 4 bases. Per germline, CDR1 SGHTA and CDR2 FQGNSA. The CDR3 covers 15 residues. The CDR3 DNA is TGTGCCAGCAGCGGACAGGGAATGGTCACCGGGGAGCTGTTTTTT. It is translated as CASSGQGMVTGELFF.

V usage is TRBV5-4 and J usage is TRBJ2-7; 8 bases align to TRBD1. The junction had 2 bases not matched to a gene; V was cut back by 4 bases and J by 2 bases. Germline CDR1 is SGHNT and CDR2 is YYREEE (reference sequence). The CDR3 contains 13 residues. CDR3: CASSRQGTYEQYF. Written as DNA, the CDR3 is TGTGCCAGCAGCCGACAGGGGACCTACGAGCAGTACTTC.

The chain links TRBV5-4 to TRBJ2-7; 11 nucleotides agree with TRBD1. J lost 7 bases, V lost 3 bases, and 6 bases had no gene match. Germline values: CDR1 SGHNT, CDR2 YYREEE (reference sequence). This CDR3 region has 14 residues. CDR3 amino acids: CASSSAGTGGEQYF. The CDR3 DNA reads TGTGCCAGCAGCTCGGCCGGGACAGGGGGAGAGCAGTACTTC.

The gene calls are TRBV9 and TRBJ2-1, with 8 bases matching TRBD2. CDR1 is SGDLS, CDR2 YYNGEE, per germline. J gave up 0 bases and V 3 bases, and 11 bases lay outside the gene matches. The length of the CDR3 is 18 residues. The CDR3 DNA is TGTGCCAGCAGCGACGCTAGCGGGCTTGGGAGCTCCTACAATGAGCAGTTCTTC. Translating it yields CASSDASGLGSSYNEQFF.

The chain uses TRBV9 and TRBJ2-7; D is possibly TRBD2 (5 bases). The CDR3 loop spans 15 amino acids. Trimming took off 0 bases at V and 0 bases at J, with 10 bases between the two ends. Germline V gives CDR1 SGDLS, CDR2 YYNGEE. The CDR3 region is CASSVGSGVSYEQYF. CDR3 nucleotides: TGTGCCAGCAGCGTAGGGAGCGGAGTCTCCTACGAGCAGTACTTC.

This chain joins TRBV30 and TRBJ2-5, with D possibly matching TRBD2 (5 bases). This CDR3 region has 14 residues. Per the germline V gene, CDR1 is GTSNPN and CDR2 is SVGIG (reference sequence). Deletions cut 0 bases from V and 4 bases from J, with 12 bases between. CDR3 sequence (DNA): TGTGCCTGGAGTGTACATGCGGGCGGAGAGACCCAGTACTTC. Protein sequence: CAWSVHAGGETQYF.

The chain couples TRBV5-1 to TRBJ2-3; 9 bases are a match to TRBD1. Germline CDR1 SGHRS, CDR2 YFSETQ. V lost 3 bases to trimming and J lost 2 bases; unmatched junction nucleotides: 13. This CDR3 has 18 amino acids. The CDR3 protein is CASSSPRETGGITDTQYF. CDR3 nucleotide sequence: TGCGCCAGCAGCTCCCCCCGGGAGACAGGGGGAATCACAGATACGCAGTATTTT. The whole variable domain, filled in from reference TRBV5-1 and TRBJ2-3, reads KAGVTQTPRYLIKTRGQQVTLSCSPISGHRSVSWYQQTPGQGLQFLFEYFSETQRNKGNFPGRFSGRQFSNSRSEMNVSTLELGDSALYLCASSSPRETGGITDTQYFGPGTRLTVL.

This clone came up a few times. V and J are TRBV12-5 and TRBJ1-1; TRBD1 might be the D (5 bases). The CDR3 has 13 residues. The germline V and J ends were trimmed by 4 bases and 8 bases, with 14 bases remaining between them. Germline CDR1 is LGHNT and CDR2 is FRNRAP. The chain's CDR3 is CASGSPGFWEAFF. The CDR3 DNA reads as TGTGCTAGTGGTTCCCCAGGGTTTTGGGAAGCTTTCTTT.

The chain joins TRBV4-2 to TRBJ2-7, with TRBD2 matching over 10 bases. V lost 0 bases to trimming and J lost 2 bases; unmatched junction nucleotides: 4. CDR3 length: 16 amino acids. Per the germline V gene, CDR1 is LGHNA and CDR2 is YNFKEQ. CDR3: CASSQEAAGGPYEQYF. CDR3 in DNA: TGTGCCAGCAGCCAAGAAGCAGCGGGAGGGCCCTACGAGCAGTACTTC.

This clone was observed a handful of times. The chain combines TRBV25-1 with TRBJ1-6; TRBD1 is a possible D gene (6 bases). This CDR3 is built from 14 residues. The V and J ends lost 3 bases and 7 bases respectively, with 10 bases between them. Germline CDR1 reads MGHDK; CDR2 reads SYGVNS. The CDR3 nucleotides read TGTGCCAGCAGTGATTCGCAGGGGAATTCACCCCTCCACTTT. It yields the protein CASSDSQGNSPLHF.

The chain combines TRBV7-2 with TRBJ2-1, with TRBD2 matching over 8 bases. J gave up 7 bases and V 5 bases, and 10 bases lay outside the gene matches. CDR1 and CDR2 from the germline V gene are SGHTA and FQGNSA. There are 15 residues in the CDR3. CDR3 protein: CASSVSGGGQNEQFF. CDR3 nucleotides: TGTGCCAGCAGCGTTTCGGGGGGGGGCCAGAATGAGCAGTTCTTC. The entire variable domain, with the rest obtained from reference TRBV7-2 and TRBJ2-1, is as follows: GAGVSQSPSNKVTEKGKDVELRCDPISGHTALYWYRQSLGQGLEFLIYFQGNSAPDKSGLPSDRFSAERTGGSVSTLTIQRTQQEDSAVYLCASSVSGGGQNEQFFGPGTRLTVL.